This record concerns one TCR beta chain sequence. Profiled with immunoSEQ multiplex PCR; TCRdb holds only in-frame clones, not every one. The repertoire holds under 60,000 clones, with 83% as singletons. The sample belongs to a study of blood T cell repertoires in COVID-19. J was trimmed by 5 bases and V by 5 bases; bases with no gene match: 4. The CDR3 is 13 amino acids. The chain recombines TRBV12-3 or TRBV12-4 with TRBJ1-1; 8 positions match TRBD1. The sample taken for sequencing was peripheral blood. This clonotype originated in a human donor in a cohort sampled during active COVID-19. The CDR3 is CASSGRDRTEAFF. The CDR3 DNA sequence: TGTGCCAGCAGTGGCCGGGACAGGACTGAAGCTTTCTTT.